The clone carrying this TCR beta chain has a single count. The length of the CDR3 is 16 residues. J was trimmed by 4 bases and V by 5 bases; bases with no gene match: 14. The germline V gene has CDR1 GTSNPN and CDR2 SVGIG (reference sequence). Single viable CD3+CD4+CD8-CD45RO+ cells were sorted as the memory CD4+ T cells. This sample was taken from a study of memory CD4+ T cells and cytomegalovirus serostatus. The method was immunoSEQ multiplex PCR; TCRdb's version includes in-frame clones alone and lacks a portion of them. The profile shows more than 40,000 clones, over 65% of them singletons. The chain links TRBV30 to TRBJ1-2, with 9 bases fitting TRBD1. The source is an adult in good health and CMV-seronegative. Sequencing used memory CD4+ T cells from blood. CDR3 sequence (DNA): TGTGCCTGGGCCCGAGGACGAGACAGGGGGACCTATGGCTACACCTTC. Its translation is CAWARGRDRGTYGYTF.